These 3 T cell receptor beta chains came from one sample sequenced in a study of T cell responses to AZD1222 COVID-19 vaccine. Here immunoSEQ multiplex PCR was the method, and the copy in TCRdb shows in-frame clones only, minus some. The sample records 88,000 or so clones, approximately 91% being singletons. The sample was peripheral blood, taken 28 days after the second AZD1222 dose. These TCRs come from an adult who received the AZD1222 COVID-19 vaccine.

The rearrangement links TRBV30 to TRBJ1-1; maybe TRBD1 (6 bases). Trimming removed 2 bases at V and 4 bases at J, with 17 bases between. This CDR3 comprises 15 residues. Germline V gene data show CDR1 as GTSNPN and CDR2 as SVGIG (reference sequence). The CDR3 region is CAWSPRGGVGTEAFF. CDR3 in DNA: TGTGCCTGGAGTCCTCGAGGGGGGGTGGGCACTGAAGCTTTCTTT.

The chain couples TRBV19 to TRBJ1-1; D may be TRBD1 (5 bases). V lost 5 bases and J lost 7, with 20 bases in between. The CDR3 sequence is 15 residues long. Per the germline V gene, CDR1 is LNHDA and CDR2 is SQIVND (reference sequence). CDR3 bases: TGTGCCAGTAGTGCTCCTGGCCGGGGGTTTGGTGAAGCTTTCTTT. It specifies CASSAPGRGFGEAFF.

The chain uses TRBV2 and TRBJ1-2, with TRBD1 identical over 7 bases. Trimming cost V 6 bases and J 4 bases; bases outside gene matches: 5. This CDR3 is 13 amino acids long. Germline-derived CDR1 and CDR2 are SNHLY and FYNNEI. The CDR3 nucleotides are TGTGCCAGCAGCGGGGACAGCCTCTATGGCTACACCTTC. This gives the protein CASSGDSLYGYTF. The full variable domain, with the rest looked up from reference TRBV2 and TRBJ1-2, is EPEVTQTPSHQVTQMGQEVILRCVPISNHLYFYWYRQILGQKVEFLVSFYNNEISEKSEIFDDQFSVERPDGSNFTLKIRSTKLEDSAMYFCASSGDSLYGYTFGSGTRLTVV.